Sequencing of this TCR beta chain was carried out in a study of cytomegalovirus exposure and HLA in healthy donors. This PCR relied on a set of 60 Vbeta primers and 13 Jbeta primers. Source study methods: Some 11 million of the about 80 million unique TCR beta chains counted in a later analysis were shared. The repertoire was sequenced with immunoSEQ multiplex PCR; TCRdb's copy has only in-frame clones and lacks some. V, J and clone size are taken as reported in that table, and D and trimming were inferred from the DNA itself. The table has over 100,000 clones, 60% to 80% seen once; the top ten hold approximately 1.5%. This clone was detected a few times. The receptor was isolated from a female donor in good health and CMV-seronegative. The sample was PBMCs.

CDR3 DNA sequence: TGTGCCAGCAGTTACTCCGGGGGTGTCTACGAGCAGTACTTC. Translated, it gives CASSYSGGVYEQYF. The chain uses TRBV6-6 and TRBJ2-7; the D gene is possibly TRBD2 (6 bases). Germline loops: CDR1 MNHNY, CDR2 SVGAGI (reference sequence). Trimming took 0 bases from V and 3 from J, leaving 9 bases between them. This CDR3 is built from 14 residues.